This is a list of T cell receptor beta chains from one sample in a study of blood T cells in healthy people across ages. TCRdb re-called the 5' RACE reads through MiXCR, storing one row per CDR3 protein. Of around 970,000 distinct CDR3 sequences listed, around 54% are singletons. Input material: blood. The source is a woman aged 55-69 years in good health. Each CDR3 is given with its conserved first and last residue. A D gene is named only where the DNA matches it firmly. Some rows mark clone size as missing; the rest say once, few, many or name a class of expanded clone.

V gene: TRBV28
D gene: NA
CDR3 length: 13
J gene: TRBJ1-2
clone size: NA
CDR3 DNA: TGTGCCAGCAAGCCCGGGGAGTTCTATGGCTACACCTTC
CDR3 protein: CASKPGEFYGYTF

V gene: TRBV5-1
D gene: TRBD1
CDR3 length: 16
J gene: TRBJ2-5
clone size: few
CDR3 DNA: TGCGCCAGCAGCTTGGGGGCCGGGACAGGCCAAGAGACCCAGTACTTC
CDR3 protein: CASSLGAGTGQETQYF

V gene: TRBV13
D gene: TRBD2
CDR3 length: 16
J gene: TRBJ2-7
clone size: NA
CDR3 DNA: TGTGCCAGCAGCCGCCCCAGCGGGAAGCTGGTCTACGAGCAGTACTTC
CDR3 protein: CASSRPSGKLVYEQYF

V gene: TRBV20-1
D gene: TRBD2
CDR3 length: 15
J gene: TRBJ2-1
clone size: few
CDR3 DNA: TGCAGTGCTAAGCCGGGACTAGCGGGAGTTAGTGAGCAGTTCTTC
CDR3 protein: CSAKPGLAGVSEQFF

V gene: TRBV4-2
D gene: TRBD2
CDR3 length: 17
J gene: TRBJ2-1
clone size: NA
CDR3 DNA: TGTGCCAGCAGCCCCACCACCAGCGGGAGCTCCTACAATGAGCAGTTCTTC
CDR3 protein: CASSPTTSGSSYNEQFF

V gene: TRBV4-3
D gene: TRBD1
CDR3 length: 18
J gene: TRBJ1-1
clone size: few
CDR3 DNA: TGCGCCAGCAGCCGAGTCATGGGCGACAGGGGGCACTTCACTGAAGCTTTCTTT
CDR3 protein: CASSRVMGDRGHFTEAFF

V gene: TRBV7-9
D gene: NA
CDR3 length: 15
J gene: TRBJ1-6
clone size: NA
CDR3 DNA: TGTGCCAGCAGTCCCGGGGAGGGGCGGAATTCACCCCCCCACTTT
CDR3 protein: CASSPGEGRNSPPHF

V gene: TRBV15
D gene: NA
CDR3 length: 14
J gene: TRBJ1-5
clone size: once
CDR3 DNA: TGTGCCACCAGCAGACCCACAGGGTCTCAGCCCCAGCATTTT
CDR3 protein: CATSRPTGSQPQHF

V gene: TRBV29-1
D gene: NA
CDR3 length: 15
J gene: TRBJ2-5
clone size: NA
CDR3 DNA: TGCAGCGTTGAAGCCGGGGCGAGCTCCTACAATGAGCAGTACTTC
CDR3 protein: CSVEAGASSYNEQYF

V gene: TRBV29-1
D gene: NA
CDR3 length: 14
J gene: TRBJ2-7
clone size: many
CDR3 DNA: TGCAGCGCAACTACCGCTACAGGGCGCTACGAGCAGTACTTC
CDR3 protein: CSATTATGRYEQYF

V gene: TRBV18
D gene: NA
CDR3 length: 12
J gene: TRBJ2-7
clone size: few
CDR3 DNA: TGTGCCAGCTCCCTCCTGTCGGACGAGCAGTACTTC
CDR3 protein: CASSLLSDEQYF

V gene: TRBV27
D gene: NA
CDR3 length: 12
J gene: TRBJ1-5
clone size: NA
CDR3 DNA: TGTGCCAGCAGCACAGGGACCCAGCCCCAGCATTTT
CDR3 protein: CASSTGTQPQHF

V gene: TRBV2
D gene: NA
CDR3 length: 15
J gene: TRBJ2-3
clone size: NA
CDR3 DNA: TGTGCCAGCAGTGAAGGGGCGTGGGGAGCAGATACGCAGTATTTT
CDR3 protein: CASSEGAWGADTQYF

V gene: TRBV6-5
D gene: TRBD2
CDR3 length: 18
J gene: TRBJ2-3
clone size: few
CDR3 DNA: TGTGCCAGCAGTTACTCGCGGGGGGTCGCTAGCCGCGGGGATACGCAGTATTTT
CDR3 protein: CASSYSRGVASRGDTQYF

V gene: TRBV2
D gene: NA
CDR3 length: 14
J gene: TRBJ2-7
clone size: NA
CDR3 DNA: TGTGCCAGCAGCGTACTAATGGCCATGGACGAGCAGTACTTC
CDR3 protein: CASSVLMAMDEQYF

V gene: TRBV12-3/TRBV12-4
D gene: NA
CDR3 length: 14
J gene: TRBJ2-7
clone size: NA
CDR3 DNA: TGTGCCAGCAGTACTGGGCAGGTCTACAATGAGCAGTACTTC
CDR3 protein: CASSTGQVYNEQYF

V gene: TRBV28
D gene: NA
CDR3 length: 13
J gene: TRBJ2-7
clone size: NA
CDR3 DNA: TGTGCCAGCAGTTCTACCGTTAGAGGCCCAGGGTACTTC
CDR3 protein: CASSSTVRGPGYF

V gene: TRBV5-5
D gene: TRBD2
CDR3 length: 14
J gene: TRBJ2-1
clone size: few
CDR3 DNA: TGTGCCAGCAGCCCCGCGGGAGGGAGGAATGAGCAGTTCTTC
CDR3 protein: CASSPAGGRNEQFF

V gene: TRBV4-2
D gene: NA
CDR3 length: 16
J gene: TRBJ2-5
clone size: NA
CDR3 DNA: TGTGCCAGCAGCCCAACGGGACTGACGGAACAAGAGACCCAGTACTTC
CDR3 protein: CASSPTGLTEQETQYF

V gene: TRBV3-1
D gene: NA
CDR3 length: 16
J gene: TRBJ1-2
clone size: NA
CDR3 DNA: TGTGCCAGCAGACGAGGCCCTGCGACAGGACACTATGGCTACACCTTC
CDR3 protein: CASRRGPATGHYGYTF

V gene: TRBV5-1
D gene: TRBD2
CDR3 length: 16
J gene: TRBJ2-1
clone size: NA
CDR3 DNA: TGCGCCAGCAGCCCCCCAAGCGGGAGCTCCTACAATGAGCAGTTCTTC
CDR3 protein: CASSPPSGSSYNEQFF

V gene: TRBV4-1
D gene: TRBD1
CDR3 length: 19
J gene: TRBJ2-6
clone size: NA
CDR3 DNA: TGCGCCAGCGGCCAAGAATGGGGGACAGGGGACTCTGGGGCCAACGTCCTGACTTTC
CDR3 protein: CASGQEWGTGDSGANVLTF

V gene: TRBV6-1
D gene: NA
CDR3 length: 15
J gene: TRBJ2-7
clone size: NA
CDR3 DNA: TGTGCCAGCAGTGAAGGAGTACGCAGGGTCGGCGAGCAGTACTTC
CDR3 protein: CASSEGVRRVGEQYF

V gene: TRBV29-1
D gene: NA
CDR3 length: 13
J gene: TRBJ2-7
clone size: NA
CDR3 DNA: TGCAGCGTTGAGTCCACCCGGGGGTACGAGCAGTACTTC
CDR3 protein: CSVESTRGYEQYF

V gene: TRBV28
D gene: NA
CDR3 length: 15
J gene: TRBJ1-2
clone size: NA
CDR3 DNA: TGTGCCAGCAGCCCCGGGACAAAGGCCCGCTATGGCTACACCTTC
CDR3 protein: CASSPGTKARYGYTF

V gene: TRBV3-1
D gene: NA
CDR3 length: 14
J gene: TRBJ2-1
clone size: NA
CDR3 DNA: TGTGCCAGCAGCCAAGCCTCTCAGGCTTTACGGCAGTTCTTC
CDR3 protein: CASSQASQALRQFF

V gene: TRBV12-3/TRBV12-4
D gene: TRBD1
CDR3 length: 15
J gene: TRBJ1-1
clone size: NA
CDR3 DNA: TGTGCCAGCAGGGGGACAGGGGGCGCGGTCACTGAAGCTTTCTTT
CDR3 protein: CASRGTGGAVTEAFF

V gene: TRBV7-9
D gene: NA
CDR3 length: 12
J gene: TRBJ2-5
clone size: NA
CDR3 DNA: TGTGCCAGCAGCTTGGAACGTTACGAGCGGTACTTC
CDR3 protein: CASSLERYERYF

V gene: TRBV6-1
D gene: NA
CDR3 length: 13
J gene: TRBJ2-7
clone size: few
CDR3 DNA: TGTGCCAGCAGTGAGGAGACAGCCTACGAGCAGTACTTC
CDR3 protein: CASSEETAYEQYF

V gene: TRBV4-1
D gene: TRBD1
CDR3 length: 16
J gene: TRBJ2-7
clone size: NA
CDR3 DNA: TGCGCCAGCAGCCCTTCCCCGACGACAGGGATCTACGAGCAGTACTTC
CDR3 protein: CASSPSPTTGIYEQYF

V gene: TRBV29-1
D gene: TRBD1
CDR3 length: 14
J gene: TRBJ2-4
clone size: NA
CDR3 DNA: TGCAGCGTTGAAGATCCGGGACAGGGCGGCATTCAGTACTTC
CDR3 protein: CSVEDPGQGGIQYF

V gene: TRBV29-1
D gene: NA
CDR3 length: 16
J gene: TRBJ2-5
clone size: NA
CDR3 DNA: TGCAGCGTTGAGGGGGGGGCCAAACCTCCCTCCGAGACCCAGTACTTC
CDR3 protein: CSVEGGAKPPSETQYF

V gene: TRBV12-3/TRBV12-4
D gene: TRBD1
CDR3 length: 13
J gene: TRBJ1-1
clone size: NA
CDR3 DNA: TGTGCCAGCAAAGGGACAGGGAGCACTGAAGCTTTCTTT
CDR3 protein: CASKGTGSTEAFF

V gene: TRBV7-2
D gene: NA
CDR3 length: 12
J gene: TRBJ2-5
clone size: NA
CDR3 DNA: TGTGCCAGCAGCTTAGTCGGCCGGGCCCAGTACTTC
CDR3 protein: CASSLVGRAQYF

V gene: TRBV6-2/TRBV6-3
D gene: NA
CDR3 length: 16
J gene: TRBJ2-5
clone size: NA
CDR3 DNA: TGTGCCAGCAGTTACGGAGGTTTCGGTGTGAGAGAGACCCAGTACTTC
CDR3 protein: CASSYGGFGVRETQYF

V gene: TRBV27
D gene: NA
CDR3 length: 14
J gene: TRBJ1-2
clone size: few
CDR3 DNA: TGTGCCAGCAGGCCGACGGGGCTGAGGTATGGCTACACCTTC
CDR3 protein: CASRPTGLRYGYTF

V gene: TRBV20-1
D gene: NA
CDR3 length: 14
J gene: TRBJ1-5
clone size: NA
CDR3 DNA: TGCAGTGCTAAGAGGGCAGGGGAGAATCAGCCCCAGCATTTT
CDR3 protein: CSAKRAGENQPQHF

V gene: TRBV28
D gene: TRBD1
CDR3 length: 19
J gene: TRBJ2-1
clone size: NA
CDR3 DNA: TGTGCCAGCCCCCCTCCGGGACAGGGGGCTGGGTCTAGGAAGAATGAGCAGTTCTTC
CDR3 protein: CASPPPGQGAGSRKNEQFF

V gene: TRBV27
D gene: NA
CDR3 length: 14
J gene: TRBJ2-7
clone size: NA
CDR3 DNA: TGTGCCAGCAGACCAGTGCAGGGGACGTACGAGCAGTACTTT
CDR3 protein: CASRPVQGTYEQYF

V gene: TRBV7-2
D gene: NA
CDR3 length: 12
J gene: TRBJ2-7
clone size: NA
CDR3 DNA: TGTGCCAGCAGCTCCCCGGATGAAGAGCAGTACTTC
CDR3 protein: CASSSPDEEQYF

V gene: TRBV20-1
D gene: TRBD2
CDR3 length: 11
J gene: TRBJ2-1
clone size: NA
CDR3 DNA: TGCAGTGCTAGCTTAGCGGGGAAGCAGTTCTTC
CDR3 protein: CSASLAGKQFF

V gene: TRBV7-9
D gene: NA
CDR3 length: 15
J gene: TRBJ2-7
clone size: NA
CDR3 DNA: TGTGCCAGCAGCTCCCCGGACGGTCCCAACTACAAGCAGTACTTC
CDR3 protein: CASSSPDGPNYKQYF

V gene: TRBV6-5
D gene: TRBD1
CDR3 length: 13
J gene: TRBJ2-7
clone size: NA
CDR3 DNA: TGTGCCAGCACCGCACAGGGGTGGTACGAGCAGTACTTC
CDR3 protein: CASTAQGWYEQYF

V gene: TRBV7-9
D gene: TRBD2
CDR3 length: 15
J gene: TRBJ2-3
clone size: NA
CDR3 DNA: TGTGCCAGCAGCTCCACCGGGACTAACACAGATACGCAGTATTTT
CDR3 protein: CASSSTGTNTDTQYF

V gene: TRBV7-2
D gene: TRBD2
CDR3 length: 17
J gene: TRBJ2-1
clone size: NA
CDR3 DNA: TGTGTCAGTCGGGACAATAGCGGGAGAGGGTCCTACAATGAGCAGTTCTTC
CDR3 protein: CVSRDNSGRGSYNEQFF

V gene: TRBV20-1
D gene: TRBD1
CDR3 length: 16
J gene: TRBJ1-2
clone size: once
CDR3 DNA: TGCAGTGCTTTCAGGGGGCGGAGGGGCTTGGACTATGGCTACACCTTC
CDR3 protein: CSAFRGRRGLDYGYTF

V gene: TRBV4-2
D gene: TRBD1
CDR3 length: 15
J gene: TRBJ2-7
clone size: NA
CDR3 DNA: TGTGCCAGCAGCTACCCCGGGACAGAGTTCCACGAGCAGTACTTC
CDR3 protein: CASSYPGTEFHEQYF

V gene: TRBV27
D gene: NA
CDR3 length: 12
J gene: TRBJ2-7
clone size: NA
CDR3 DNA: TGTGCCAGCGCGGACACTCCCTACGAGCAGTACTTC
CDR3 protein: CASADTPYEQYF

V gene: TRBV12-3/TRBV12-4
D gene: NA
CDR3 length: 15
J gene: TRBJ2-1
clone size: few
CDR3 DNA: TGTGCCAGCAGCTTTGGGTTGGGTGGTGGCGATGAGCAGTTCTTC
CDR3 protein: CASSFGLGGGDEQFF

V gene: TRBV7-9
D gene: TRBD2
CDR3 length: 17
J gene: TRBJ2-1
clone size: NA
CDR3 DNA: TGTGCCAGCAGCCAGGGACTAGCGGGACGCTACAGCAATGAGCAGTTCTTC
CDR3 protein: CASSQGLAGRYSNEQFF

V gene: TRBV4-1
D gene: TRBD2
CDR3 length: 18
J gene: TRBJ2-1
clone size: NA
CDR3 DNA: TGCGCCAGCAGCCAAGATACCCCGACTAGCGGGTACTACAATGAGCAGTTCTTC
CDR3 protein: CASSQDTPTSGYYNEQFF

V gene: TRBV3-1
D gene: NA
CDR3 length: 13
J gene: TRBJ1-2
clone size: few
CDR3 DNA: TGTGCCAGCAGCCAATCAGGGGTCGGGGGCTACACCTTC
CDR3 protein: CASSQSGVGGYTF

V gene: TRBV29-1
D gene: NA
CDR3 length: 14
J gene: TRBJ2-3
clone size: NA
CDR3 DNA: TGCAGCGTTGTGGCCCTGTGGGGAACAGATACGCAGTATTTT
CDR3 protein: CSVVALWGTDTQYF

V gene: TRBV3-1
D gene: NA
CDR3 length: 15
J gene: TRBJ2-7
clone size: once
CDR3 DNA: TGTGCCAGCAGCCAGGGAGCGGTAGGCTCCTACGAGCAGTACTTC
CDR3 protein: CASSQGAVGSYEQYF